The 15 T cell receptor beta chains below come from one sample, sequenced in a study of T cells expressing NK-cell markers. TCRdb re-called the 5' RACE reads and shows each CDR3 protein once, DNA omitted. This repertoire includes about 550,000 distinct CDR3 sequences. The sample consisted of blood T cells: a sorted CD56 or NKG2C T cell subset, CD4+ or CD8+ T cells, or bulk PBMC T cells (not recorded which). Receptors were obtained from a man younger than 30 in good health.

The genes are TRBV12-3 or TRBV12-4 and TRBJ2-3; TCRdb indicates TRBD2, and absent DNA this call remains unverified. The CDR3 has 16 residues. This CDR3 reads CASNERTSGSADTQYF.

The chain links TRBV7-9 to TRBJ1-1; the TCRdb D gene call, TRBD1, has no DNA to confirm it. This CDR3 spans 17 amino acids. Germline V CDR1 and CDR2: SEHNR, FQNEAQ (reference sequence). Here the CDR3 reads CASSLSGGGGRNTEAFF.

The gene calls are TRBV7-2 and TRBJ1-1; TCRdb reports TRBD1, a call that lacks DNA to check it against. CDR3 size: 14 residues. Germline V CDR1 and CDR2: SGHTA, FQGNSA. The CDR3 loop is CASSFGGQPSEAFF.

The chain combines TRBV7-6 with TRBJ1-2. The CDR3 loop spans 11 amino acids. CDR1 and CDR2 from the germline V gene are SGHVS and FNYEAQ. The CDR3 loop is CASSLAGIYTF.

V and J are TRBV20-1 and TRBJ1-5; the TCRdb D gene call, TRBD1, has no DNA to confirm it. The germline V gene has CDR1 DFQATT and CDR2 SNEGSKA (reference sequence). This CDR3 region has 13 residues. CDR3 sequence reads: CSARQGINQPQHF.

The rearrangement joins TRBV4-1 to TRBJ2-5; TCRdb's D call, TRBD1, is unchecked because there is no DNA. The CDR3 runs to 15 residues. Germline lookup yields CDR1 MGHRA and CDR2 YSYEKL. Here the CDR3 reads CASSQEGGASPTQYF.

V and J are TRBV10-2 and TRBJ1-1; TCRdb's assignment of TRBD1 cannot be checked, as there is no DNA. Germline assignment: CDR1 WSHSY and CDR2 SAAADI. The CDR3 extends over 14 amino acids. CDR3 sequence reads: CASRPGRVNTEAFF.

The chain couples TRBV6-5 to TRBJ1-3. The CDR3 runs to 14 residues. The germline V gene encodes CDR1 MNHEY and CDR2 SVGAGI. CDR3 in amino acids: CASSYSEGRNTIYF.

The V call is TRBV7-2, the J call TRBJ2-5; TCRdb designates TRBD2, a call that cannot be tested without DNA. This CDR3 has 16 residues. Germline V CDR1 and CDR2: SGHTA, FQGNSA. CDR3 amino acids: CASSLGRGRVQETQYF.

The chain employs TRBV5-1 and TRBJ2-1; TCRdb lists TRBD1, though no DNA is available to test this call. Germline CDR1 reads SGHRS; CDR2 reads YFSETQ. This CDR3 has 15 amino acids. The CDR3 loop reads CASTDPGQYYNEQFF.

The CDR3: CATQTSGRARNEQFF. The chain combines TRBV10-3 with TRBJ2-1; with no DNA, the TCRdb D assignment of TRBD2 cannot be verified. The CDR3 is 15 residues long. Germline V gene data show CDR1 as ENHRY and CDR2 as SYGVKD.

V is TRBV20-1 and J is TRBJ2-2. The germline CDR1 and CDR2 sequences are DFQATT and SNEGSKA (reference sequence). This CDR3 comprises 15 residues. The CDR3 region is CSARDPRLNTGELFF.

V gene TRBV5-1 combines with J gene TRBJ1-6. CDR3 length: 16 residues. Germline loops: CDR1 SGHRS, CDR2 YFSETQ. CDR3: CASSLGRPGSDSPLHF.

The J gene is TRBJ2-3, the V gene TRBV5-6; with no DNA, the TCRdb D assignment of TRBD1 cannot be verified. This CDR3 is 15 amino acids long. Germline lookup yields CDR1 SGHDT and CDR2 YYEEEE. The CDR3 region is CASRVTGGPTDTQYF.

The genes are TRBV7-3 and TRBJ2-1; the TCRdb D gene call, TRBD1, has no DNA to confirm it. Germline V gives CDR1 SGHTA, CDR2 FQGTGA. The CDR3 spans 13 residues. This CDR3 reads CASGGDAYNEQFF.